The 26 T cell receptor beta chains in this list originate from one sample, sequenced in a study of regulatory T cells in long-lasting Graves disease. The time point denotes: newly diagnosed GD, antithyroid drugs for less than 3 months. The TCR library was made from RNA extracted from PBMCs. Researchers made TCR beta libraries by using iRepertoire HTBI primers and running Arm-PCR on CDR3 regions. MiXCR, applied by TCRdb to the multiplex PCR reads, yields one record per CDR3 protein. The table records about 500,000 distinct CDR3 sequences, about a sixth of them present only once. Separately, the same data were catalogued under a study of T cells in Graves' hyperthyroidism and ophthalmopathy.

The input for sequencing was peripheral blood mononuclear cells (PBMCs), taken at new diagnosis, from a patient treated with antithyroid drugs. These receptors all come from a man aged 40-50 years with Graves disease.

The chain recombines TRBV30 with TRBJ1-4; D gene unclear. Trimming took 7 bases from V and 7 from J, leaving 13 bases between them. CDR1 and CDR2 from the germline V gene are GTSNPN and SVGIG (reference sequence). This CDR3 is 12 amino acids long. Here the CDR3 reads CASKLESEKLFF. Here the CDR3 DNA reads TGTGCCTCCAAGTTGGAGTCTGAAAAACTGTTTTTT.

This clonotype has at least ten counts. V usage is TRBV5-1 and J usage is TRBJ2-1; 8 bases fit TRBD2. Germline CDR1 and CDR2: SGHRS and YFSETQ. The ends lost 4 bases at V and 8 bases at J; junction bases unmatched: 11. This CDR3 is 15 amino acids long. CDR3 bases: TGCGCCAGCAGCCCCGGGGGAAGCGGGAGATATGAGCAGTTCTTC. It specifies CASSPGGSGRYEQFF.

This clonotype has ten or more counts. This sequence joins TRBV9 and TRBJ1-2; 8 bases are a match to TRBD1. The CDR3 contains 15 residues. Germline V gene sequence: CDR1 SGDLS, CDR2 YYNGEE. Trimming removed 3 bases from V and 7 bases from J; junction bases left unmatched: 11. The CDR3, as DNA: TGTGCCAGCAGCGCCCAGGGGGCGCGTGTTAGTGGCTACACCTTC. Residues: CASSAQGARVSGYTF.

This chain joins TRBV4-1 and TRBJ1-1; 8 nucleotides agree with TRBD1. V lost 0 bases and J lost 5; bases outside the gene matches: 11. Germline V gene sequence: CDR1 MGHRA, CDR2 YSYEKL. CDR3 length: 17 residues. The CDR3 sequence: CASSQDGQGARGTEAFF. CDR3 sequence (DNA): TGCGCCAGCAGCCAAGATGGGCAGGGGGCGCGGGGTACTGAAGCTTTCTTT.

This clonotype was recorded at least ten times. The chain recombines TRBV2 with TRBJ2-7, with TRBD1 matching over 7 bases. Germline values: CDR1 SNHLY, CDR2 FYNNEI. The CDR3 is 13 residues long. After removal of 8 bases from V and 3 bases from J, the junction contained 7 bases not matched to a gene. The CDR3 here is CASGQDIIYEQYF. CDR3 nucleotides: TGTGCCAGCGGACAGGATATTATCTACGAGCAGTACTTC.

This clonotype was seen ten or more times. This sequence joins TRBV3-1 and TRBJ2-3; 10 nucleotides match TRBD2. From germline, CDR1 is LGHDT and CDR2 YNNKEL (reference sequence). Trimming took 0 bases from V and 4 from J; bases not matched to a gene: 10. The CDR3 length is 18 residues. The CDR3 protein is CASSQDGTLAGGADTQYF. For the CDR3, the DNA is TGTGCCAGCAGCCAAGATGGCACCTTAGCGGGAGGAGCAGATACGCAGTATTTT.

This clonotype came up many times. This chain uses TRBV28 with TRBJ2-3, with D perhaps matching TRBD1 or TRBD2 (5 bases each). Germline-derived CDR1 and CDR2 are MDHEN and SYDVKM. Trimming took off 6 bases at V and 5 bases at J, with 15 bases between the two ends. The CDR3 is 14 residues long. CDR3 protein: CASRAQGERDTQYF. CDR3 DNA sequence: TGTGCCAGCAGGGCGCAGGGAGAAAGAGATACGCAGTATTTT.

The V call is TRBV25-1, the J call TRBJ1-2; D remains unclear. This CDR3 has 16 residues. V gave up 5 bases and J gave up 4 bases, with 20 bases separating them. In germline, CDR1 is MGHDK, CDR2 SYGVNS. CDR3 region: CASSPPGQNLGYGYTF. CDR3 in DNA: TGTGCCAGCAGTCCCCCCGGGCAGAATCTAGGCTATGGCTACACCTTC.

This clonotype came up many times. CDR3 DNA: TGTGCCAGCATTGACACTAGCGGGAGCTGGTACGAGCAGTACTTC. This codes for CASIDTSGSWYEQYF. The chain employs TRBV6-1 and TRBJ2-7, with 11 bases lining up with TRBD2. The CDR3 totals 15 residues. Germline V gene sequence: CDR1 MNHNS, CDR2 SASEGT. Losses at the gene ends were 7 bases for V and 4 bases for J; bases not matched to a gene: 9.

This clonotype occurred many times. The chain combines TRBV20-1 with TRBJ1-4; no reliable D call. The germline V gene encodes CDR1 DFQATT and CDR2 SNEGSKA (reference sequence). The CDR3 length is 14 residues. The germline V and J ends were trimmed by 3 bases and 0 bases, with 8 bases remaining between them. The CDR3 sequence is CSASRGATNEKLFF. The DNA of the CDR3 is TGCAGTGCTAGTCGGGGTGCAACTAATGAAAAACTGTTTTTT.

The CDR3 here is CASSYSSGSPEAFF. The CDR3 region has the DNA TGTGCCAGCAGTTACTCGTCTGGGTCGCCTGAAGCTTTCTTT. The J gene is TRBJ1-1, the V gene TRBV6-2 or TRBV6-3, with no clear D. This CDR3 is 14 amino acids long. V was trimmed by 0 bases and J by 6 bases, leaving 11 bases between them. The V gene's germline CDR1 is MNHEY and CDR2 SVGEGT.

This clonotype was picked up a small number of times. This chain uses TRBV11-1 with TRBJ1-3; D not certain. The V gene lost 3 bases and the J gene lost 2 bases, with 14 bases spanning the gap. CDR1 is SGHAT and CDR2 is FQDESV in the germline V gene (reference sequence). The CDR3 length is 16 residues. The CDR3 DNA reads as TGTGCCAGCAGCTTTTCGGTACTTCCTCCTGGAAACACCATATATTTT. Translation gives CASSFSVLPPGNTIYF.

As for this clonotype: A read error is possible here, since a much larger clone lies one base away. The chain is built from TRBV20-1 and TRBJ2-3; the D is unclear. Looked up from germline, CDR1 is DFQATT and CDR2 is SNEGSKA (reference sequence). This CDR3 comprises 11 residues. The CDR3 here is CGARMADTQYF. CDR3 DNA sequence: TGCGGTGCCCGGATGGCAGATACGCAGTATTTT.

This CDR3 reads CASSVLAGGPGNEQFF. CDR3 coding DNA: TGCGCCAGCAGCGTGCTAGCGGGAGGTCCTGGGAATGAGCAGTTCTTC. This rearrangement joins TRBV5-1 to TRBJ2-1, with 11 positions matching TRBD2. Germline CDR1 reads SGHRS; CDR2 reads YFSETQ. The V segment lost 4 bases and the J segment 7 bases; nucleotides outside the gene matches: 10. The CDR3 has 16 amino acids. Combining the CDR3 with reference TRBV5-1 and TRBJ2-1 gives the whole variable domain KAGVTQTPRYLIKTRGQQVTLSCSPISGHRSVSWYQQTPGQGLQFLFEYFSETQRNKGNFPGRFSGRQFSNSRSEMNVSTLELGDSALYLCASSVLAGGPGNEQFFGPGTRLTVL.

At least ten counts were recorded for this clonotype. The J gene is TRBJ2-1, the V gene TRBV28; 8 positions match TRBD2. CDR1 and CDR2 (germline): MDHEN, SYDVKM. CDR3 size: 14 residues. The junction had 5 bases not matched to a gene; V was cut back by 2 bases and J by 8 bases. CDR3 region: CASSLPGGRDEQFF. CDR3 nucleotides: TGTGCCAGCAGTTTACCGGGGGGGAGGGATGAGCAGTTCTTC.

This clonotype was found many times. The chain employs TRBV30 and TRBJ2-1; the D gene could be TRBD1 or TRBD2 (6 bases each). The CDR3 runs to 17 residues. Germline V lookup: CDR1 GTSNPN, CDR2 SVGIG (reference sequence). V shed 1 base and J shed 2 bases, with 18 bases lying between them. The CDR3 region is CAWSGTGAGHTYNEQFF. For the CDR3, the DNA is TGTGCCTGGAGTGGAACTGGGGCGGGACACACCTACAATGAGCAGTTCTTC.

This clonotype has just a few counts. The rearrangement uses TRBV7-2 and TRBJ2-1, with 8 bases matching TRBD2. CDR1 and CDR2 (germline): SGHTA, FQGNSA. The CDR3 runs 14 residues. V shed 5 bases, J shed 6 bases, and the junction held 6 bases outside the gene matches. The CDR3: CASSLPGRGNEQFF. DNA of the CDR3: TGTGCCAGCAGCCTGCCCGGGAGGGGCAATGAGCAGTTCTTC.

The chain carries TRBV5-5 and TRBJ2-5; 11 nucleotides match TRBD2. The germline CDR1 and CDR2 sequences are SGHKS and YYEKEE (reference sequence). V lost 1 base to trimming and J lost 6 bases; unmatched junction nucleotides: 8. This CDR3 is built from 16 residues. DNA of the CDR3: TGTGCCAGCAGCTTGTTCCTAGCGGGAGGTCTGCAGACCCAGTACTTC. Translated, it gives CASSLFLAGGLQTQYF.

The rearrangement links TRBV3-1 to TRBJ2-1, with TRBD2 matching over 10 bases. The V gene's germline CDR1 is LGHDT and CDR2 YNNKEL (reference sequence). CDR3 length: 15 residues. Trimming removed 4 bases from V and 5 bases from J; junction bases left unmatched: 5. The CDR3 nucleotides read TGTGCCAGCAGCCGTGGGACTAGCGACCACAATGAGCAGTTCTTC. Residues: CASSRGTSDHNEQFF.

The chain uses TRBV5-5 and TRBJ2-7; TRBD2 matches 8 bases. This CDR3 region has 15 residues. Germline loops: CDR1 SGHKS, CDR2 YYEKEE (reference sequence). With V trimmed by 4 bases and J by 3 bases, 9 bases remained unmatched. The CDR3 coding sequence is TGTGCCAGCAGCCAAGATGCGGGAGGAAACTACGAGCAGTACTTC. It yields the protein CASSQDAGGNYEQYF. The full variable domain, in which reference TRBV5-5 and TRBJ2-7 provide the parts outside the CDR3, is DAGVTQSPTHLIKTRGQQVTLRCSPISGHKSVSWYQQVLGQGPQFIFQYYEKEERGRGNFPDRFSARQFPNYSSELNVNALLLGDSALYLCASSQDAGGNYEQYFGPGTRLTVT.

There are many counts of this clonotype. V gene TRBV27 combines with J gene TRBJ1-5; 9 nucleotides align to TRBD1. This CDR3 has 15 residues. In germline, CDR1 is MNHEY, CDR2 SMNVEV (reference sequence). Trimming at V came to 10 bases and at J to 4 bases, leaving 11 bases not matched to a gene. CDR3 residues: CAMPGQGKGNQPQHF. The CDR3 coding sequence is TGTGCCATGCCGGGACAGGGTAAGGGAAATCAGCCCCAGCATTTT.

Only a few counts were recorded for this clonotype. The chain carries TRBV5-1 and TRBJ2-6; weak D call: TRBD2 (6 bases). Germline CDR1 and CDR2: SGHRS and YFSETQ. V lost 0 bases, J lost 0 bases, and 13 bases lay in between. CDR3 length equals 18 residues. The CDR3 nucleotides read TGCGCCAGCAGCTTGGTATCGGGAGAGGGCTCTGGGGCCAACGTCCTGACTTTC. Its translation is CASSLVSGEGSGANVLTF.

Remarks on this clonotype: This clone may be a read error of a much larger clone one base away. The genes are TRBV11-1 and TRBJ1-1; weak D call: TRBD1 (5 bases). Per germline, CDR1 SGHAT and CDR2 FQDESV (reference sequence). The CDR3 runs to 16 residues. V lost 5 bases and J 6 bases, leaving 22 bases between the germline ends. The CDR3 nucleotides are TGTGCCAGCAGCCCCGGACCTCAGGGTTGGGGAGCTGAAGCTTTCTTT. It translates to CASSPGPQGWGAEAFF.

V is TRBV19 and J is TRBJ2-7, with D possibly being TRBD2 (6 bases). This CDR3 has 14 residues. Trimming shortened V by 4 bases and J by 3 bases, and 13 bases separated the two germline ends. Germline CDR1 LNHDA, CDR2 SQIVND (reference sequence). CDR3 sequence reads: CASSNRDSHYEQYF. The CDR3 nucleotides are TGTGCCAGTAGTAACCGGGACTCTCACTACGAGCAGTACTTC.

This clonotype was observed at least ten times. This chain uses TRBV18 with TRBJ2-7; 9 bases line up with TRBD1. The germline gives CDR1 KGHSH, CDR2 LQKENI. Germline trimming cut 3 bases from V and 2 bases from J; bases unmatched to any gene: 8. This CDR3 has 16 amino acids. The CDR3 nucleotides read TGTGCCAGCTCACCTACCGGGACAGGGAAGGCCTACGAGCAGTACTTC. This translates into CASSPTGTGKAYEQYF.

This clonotype was seen ten or more times. The CDR3 nucleotides read TGTGCCAGCAGTTTAACAGGGAAGGCCGAGCAGTACTTC. Its protein product is CASSLTGKAEQYF. The V gene is TRBV28, the J gene TRBJ2-7; D might be TRBD1 (6 bases). This CDR3 has 13 residues. Trimming stripped 2 bases from V and 6 bases from J, with 11 bases between. Germline values: CDR1 MDHEN, CDR2 SYDVKM.